This T cell receptor beta chain was identified during a study of T cells after yellow fever vaccination. For the study at large: With SMART-Seq v4 Ultra Low Input, the fractions containing low cell numbers were prepared.

Study-level points and caveats: Subsequent to the booster, the majority of primary-vaccination clones reappeared (around 96% CD4, 88% CD8).

The TCR cDNA carried a universal primer site and UMIs from 5'RACE template switching. TCRdb reprocessed the 5' RACE reads with MiXCR, giving one entry per CDR3 protein. This sample has 200,000 to 300,000 distinct CDR3 sequences, with around 13% found just once. Of note for this clonotype: Its antigen remains unknown.

Trimming left V 3 bases short and J 1 base short, with 19 bases between. From germline, CDR1 is SGHAT and CDR2 FQNNGV. The CDR3 is 18 residues long. V usage is TRBV11-2 and J usage is TRBJ2-1; D is perhaps TRBD2 (5 bases). The sequenced sample was CD4+ T cells sorted from PBMCs, obtained 45 days after the yellow fever booster vaccination. The sequence derives from a man aged 25 to 40 who received the YFV17D yellow fever vaccine. CDR3: CASSLLISLVSSYNEQFF. The CDR3 DNA sequence: TGTGCCAGCAGCTTGCTTATCTCACTAGTTTCTTCCTACAATGAGCAGTTCTTC.